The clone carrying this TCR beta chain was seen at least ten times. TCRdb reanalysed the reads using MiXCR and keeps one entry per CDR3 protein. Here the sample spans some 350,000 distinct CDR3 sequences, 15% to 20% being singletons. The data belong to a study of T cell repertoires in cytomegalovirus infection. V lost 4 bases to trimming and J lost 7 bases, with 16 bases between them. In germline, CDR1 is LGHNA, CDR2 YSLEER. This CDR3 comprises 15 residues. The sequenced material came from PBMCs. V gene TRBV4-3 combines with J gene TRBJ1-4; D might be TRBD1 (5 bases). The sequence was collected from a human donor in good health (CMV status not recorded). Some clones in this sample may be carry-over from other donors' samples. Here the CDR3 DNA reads TGCGCCAGCAGCCCCGGGACCCCGGCGGGTGAAAAACTGTTTTTT. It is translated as CASSPGTPAGEKLFF.